This is a list of T cell receptor beta chains from one sample in a study of shared clonotypes between healthy human individuals. This table comes from immunoSEQ multiplex PCR, and its TCRdb copy is limited to in-frame clones, with some not included. The repertoire holds around 2,000,000 clones, about 92% seen once, with roughly 1.8% in the top ten. The sample was naive CD8+ T cells from PBMCs. These receptors all stem from a man aged 18-30 years in good health. Some clones in this sample may be carry-over from other donors' samples. CDR3s leave out the opening cysteine and the closing phenylalanine or tryptophan. The listing skips clone size in some rows; elsewhere it reads once, few, many or a size class.

11 TRBV11-2 - ASSFVANTEAF
12 TRBV27 - ASSLRDSFYEQY
12 TRBV28 - ASNYRGAPLEQF
12 TRBV6-1 - ASSEPPQDEKLF
11 TRBV28 - ASSPMIKGEQY
14 TRBV5-6 - ASSLWEGHGVTEAF
7 TRBV20-1 - SARRWAF
15 TRBV11-2 - ASSLFSGSAVKNIQY
13 TRBV11-2 - ASSHREGHTDTQY
12 TRBV28 - ASSFRSGANVLT
12 TRBV29-1 once SAASGTRTGELF
12 TRBV21-1 - ASSKEKGVSEQY
14 TRBV19 - ASNPRGRRREDTQY
14 TRBV5-6 - ASSLRDSSFGTEAF
11 TRBV27 - ASTMTGTYEQY
13 TRBV7-8 - ASSRGPEALTEAF
11 TRBV6-5 - ASRLASYNEQF
10 TRBV7-9 - ASSDPHNEQF
14 TRBV28 - ASSDQGSAFQETQY
13 TRBV2 - ASRDADRAIYEQY
13 TRBV10-3 - AISGGSSSYNEQF
12 TRBV13 - ASSLGDSYNEQF
13 TRBV5-1 - ASTPLAAGRNEQF
15 TRBV29-1 - SVDGLAGKGSYNEQF
12 TRBV10-3 once AISDRGLQETQY
12 TRBV28 few ASSIQGEYGEAF
11 TRBV18 - ASSPPGDYGYT
13 TRBV4-1 - ASSQDRDTVYGYT
14 TRBV27 - ASSILLAGGYREQY
11 TRBV10-3 - AISRTGVYEQF
13 TRBV14 - ASSQGWTGQDEAF
11 TRBV28 - ASSFQENTEAF
11 TRBV4-3 - ASSLDTNQPQH
15 TRBV15 - ATSRDYVSRNTGELF
11 TRBV11-3 once ASSLREWGELF
17 TRBV19 - ASSMPRDRGRWDTGELF
12 TRBV19 - ASSPSPINYGYT
15 TRBV27 - ASSTKGTAYSNQPQH
13 TRBV18 - ASSPGQGMNTEAF
12 TRBV14 - ASSLAGERETQY
13 TRBV27 - ASSLGRDYIYEQF
14 TRBV6-5 once ASSYSMGEDYNEQF
13 TRBV5-8 - ASSETLATNEKLF
12 TRBV28 - ASRTPGQGWEQY
12 TRBV5-1 - ASSWTSGTYEQY
11 TRBV7-2 - ASSLFAGSEAF
11 TRBV28 - ASSTGGLSPQH
11 TRBV25-1 - ASSAGPSYEQY
12 TRBV10-1 - ASSEFRSLNEQY
13 TRBV5-8 - ASSLPTGRADTQY
16 TRBV21-1 - ASSKIRPGQGPIDTQY
13 TRBV7-3 - ASSAANSGANVLT
12 TRBV11-2 - ASSPPQEKYEQY
12 TRBV6-5 - ASSYRTGNTEAF
15 TRBV5-6 - ASSLEASGASTDTQY
16 TRBV9 - ASSVDRSGRRNTGELF
12 TRBV27 - ASSWVSGAYEQY
13 TRBV5-5 - ASSLRLSGANVLT
10 TRBV28 - ASSFRPNEQF
16 TRBV10-3 - AISERDLRGDRFYEQY